These 28 T cell receptor beta chains share one sample of origin, sequenced in a study of T cells expressing NK-cell markers. Following a re-call of the 5' RACE reads, TCRdb has one entry per CDR3 protein and lacks DNA. The sample has roughly 390,000 distinct CDR3 sequences. The source material was blood T cells: a sorted CD56 or NKG2C T cell subset, CD4+ or CD8+ T cells, or bulk PBMC T cells (not recorded which). The receptors were sampled from a woman between 50 and 59 years old in good health.

The V gene is TRBV12-3 or TRBV12-4, the J gene TRBJ2-1; with no DNA, the TCRdb D assignment of TRBD2 cannot be verified. The CDR3 length is 14 residues. This chain's CDR3 is CASRPSGSYNEQFF.

This rearrangement joins TRBV5-5 to TRBJ2-4; TCRdb proposes TRBD2, but this gene call is untestable without DNA. Germline V gene lookup returns CDR1 SGHKS and CDR2 YYEKEE (reference sequence). CDR3 length equals 18 residues. The CDR3 loop is CASSSRTSGRAGKNIQYF.

The chain recombines TRBV6-5 with TRBJ1-4. Per the germline V gene, CDR1 is MNHEY and CDR2 is SVGAGI. The CDR3 is 14 amino acids. This CDR3 reads CASSYSVINEKLFF.

The chain joins TRBV5-1 to TRBJ2-3; TCRdb gives TRBD1 as the D gene, but with no DNA this cannot be confirmed. CDR1 is SGHRS, CDR2 YFSETQ, per germline. This CDR3 has 15 amino acids. CDR3 sequence: CASGGQGISTDTQYF.

CDR3 protein: CASSRTGGNFEQYF. The chain joins TRBV5-1 to TRBJ2-7; TCRdb reports TRBD1, a call that lacks DNA to check it against. The CDR3 loop spans 14 amino acids. Germline-derived CDR1 and CDR2 are SGHRS and YFSETQ.

This chain uses TRBV20-1 with TRBJ2-5; TCRdb outputs TRBD2, but without DNA this stays unchecked. The germline gives CDR1 DFQATT, CDR2 SNEGSKA (reference sequence). The CDR3 length is 14 residues. The chain's CDR3 is CSASGASGRQTQYF.

The J gene is TRBJ2-7, the V gene TRBV7-9; no DNA is available, so the TRBD2 call from TCRdb remains unchecked. The CDR3 consists of 14 residues. Germline lookup yields CDR1 SEHNR and CDR2 FQNEAQ (reference sequence). The CDR3 loop reads CASTREGQSYEQYF.

This chain uses TRBV12-3 or TRBV12-4 with TRBJ2-7; the D call of TRBD1 rests on TCRdb alone, since no DNA is present to check it. This CDR3 is built from 15 residues. CDR3 residues: CASTPGRRSSYEQYF.

The chain has TRBV4-1 and TRBJ2-2. The CDR3 totals 14 residues. Looked up from germline, CDR1 is MGHRA and CDR2 is YSYEKL. Here the CDR3 reads CASSQDVTTGELFF.

This chain links TRBV6-1 with TRBJ2-3. Germline-derived CDR1 and CDR2 are MNHNS and SASEGT. The CDR3 loop spans 12 amino acids. The CDR3 region is CASSILRDTQYF.

The V and J genes are TRBV4-1 and TRBJ2-4; without DNA, the TCRdb call of TRBD2 cannot be checked. CDR1 is MGHRA, CDR2 YSYEKL, per germline. This CDR3 contains 16 residues. CDR3 region: CASSQEIVGWGNIQYF.

The V and J genes are TRBV12-3 or TRBV12-4 and TRBJ2-4; TCRdb's D call of TRBD2 is untestable without DNA. The CDR3 has 15 residues. This CDR3 is CASSPAGGYENIQYF.

The gene calls are TRBV20-1 and TRBJ2-2. Germline lookup yields CDR1 DFQATT and CDR2 SNEGSKA (reference sequence). This CDR3 contains 13 residues. This CDR3 reads CSARLNGTGELFF.

The chain carries TRBV5-1 and TRBJ2-7; TCRdb selects TRBD2, and the lack of DNA leaves this call unchecked. This CDR3 region has 18 residues. Per germline, CDR1 SGHRS and CDR2 YFSETQ. CDR3 loop: CASSFGSLAGGPSYEQYF.

This chain uses TRBV10-3 with TRBJ2-2. Germline CDR1 ENHRY, CDR2 SYGVKD. This CDR3 spans 15 amino acids. The CDR3 is CAIRSSNANTGELFF.

The chain recombines TRBV27 with TRBJ1-5; TCRdb outputs TRBD1, but without DNA this stays unchecked. The CDR3 covers 15 residues. CDR1 is MNHEY and CDR2 is SMNVEV in the germline V gene (reference sequence). The CDR3 reads CASSLAGTGFLPQHF.

V and J are TRBV6-6 and TRBJ2-2; without DNA, the TCRdb call of TRBD2 cannot be checked. Germline V gives CDR1 MNHNY, CDR2 SVGAGI (reference sequence). The CDR3 spans 21 residues. The CDR3 region is CASKAFSGRAHLEGNTGELFF.

The chain links TRBV20-1 to TRBJ2-1; TCRdb's D gene call, TRBD1, goes unchecked for lack of DNA. The CDR3 consists of 15 residues. CDR1 and CDR2 from the germline V gene are DFQATT and SNEGSKA (reference sequence). CDR3 loop: CSASPLGGRNNEQFF.

This CDR3 is CASSSRQGLEQYF. This rearrangement joins TRBV12-3 or TRBV12-4 to TRBJ2-7; the D call from TCRdb, TRBD1, cannot be confirmed without DNA. This CDR3 has 13 residues.

The V gene is TRBV19, the J gene TRBJ2-1. The germline V gene encodes CDR1 LNHDA and CDR2 SQIVND (reference sequence). This CDR3 is 14 amino acids long. The CDR3 loop is CASSIDRDRGEQFF. The full variable domain, its missing parts supplied by reference TRBV19 and TRBJ2-1, is DGGITQSPKYLFRKEGQNVTLSCEQNLNHDAMYWYRQDPGQGLRLIYYSQIVNDFQKGDIAEGYSVSREKKESFPLTVTSAQKNPTAFYLCASSIDRDRGEQFFGPGTRLTVL.

The chain combines TRBV27 with TRBJ1-6. This CDR3 has 17 amino acids. Germline values: CDR1 MNHEY, CDR2 SMNVEV (reference sequence). The CDR3 sequence is CASSLFVGVTGNSPLHF.

The V call is TRBV20-1, the J call TRBJ2-1; TCRdb's D gene call, TRBD1, goes unchecked for lack of DNA. The CDR3 runs to 14 residues. CDR1 is DFQATT, CDR2 SNEGSKA, per germline (reference sequence). CDR3 protein: CSAPLPGRTNEQFF.

The chain combines TRBV5-1 with TRBJ1-2; TCRdb selects TRBD1, and the lack of DNA leaves this call unchecked. Germline CDR1 and CDR2: SGHRS and YFSETQ. This CDR3 has 16 residues. CDR3 sequence reads: CASSLVADRNIYGYTF.

The genes are TRBV20-1 and TRBJ2-6; the TCRdb call, TRBD1, lacks DNA for checking. Germline assignment: CDR1 DFQATT and CDR2 SNEGSKA (reference sequence). The CDR3 loop spans 16 amino acids. CDR3 protein: CSASPGHLSGANVLTF.

The chain couples TRBV7-9 to TRBJ2-5; checking the TCRdb D call of TRBD2 is not possible without DNA. CDR1 and CDR2 from the germline V gene are SEHNR and FQNEAQ (reference sequence). The CDR3 spans 15 residues. CDR3 sequence reads: CASSRTSGRLETQYF.

The chain combines TRBV12-3 or TRBV12-4 with TRBJ2-3; lacking DNA, the TRBD2 call made by TCRdb goes unchecked. CDR3 length equals 15 residues. CDR3 residues: CASSFLSPFTDTQYF.

The rearrangement uses TRBV3-1 and TRBJ2-7; TCRdb's D gene call, TRBD2, goes unchecked for lack of DNA. This CDR3 is built from 15 residues. Per germline, CDR1 LGHDT and CDR2 YNNKEL (reference sequence). The CDR3 spells CASSLWTSGRGEQYF.

The V call is TRBV30, the J call TRBJ2-7; absent DNA, TCRdb's TRBD1 call cannot be checked. The CDR3 spans 13 residues. Germline V CDR1 and CDR2: GTSNPN, SVGIG (reference sequence). This chain's CDR3 is CAWRNSGVQEQYF. Looking up the rest from reference TRBV30 and TRBJ2-7 gives the full variable domain: SQTIHQWPATLVQPVGSPLSLECTVEGTSNPNLYWYRQAAGRGLQLLFYSVGIGQISSEVPQNLSASRPQDRQFILSSKKLLLSDSGFYLCAWRNSGVQEQYFGPGTRLTVT.